These 30 T cell receptor beta chains were sequenced from one sample in a study of patients and donors after allogeneic stem cell transplantation. From the RT-PCR reads, TCRdb called clonotypes with MiXCR, one entry per CDR3 protein. The sample lists about 87,000 distinct CDR3 sequences, less than 5% occurring once. Sequenced sample: blood, either unsorted or a sorted T cell fraction (not recorded which). Receptor source: a human donor who was either an allogeneic HSCT recipient or a stem cell or donor lymphocyte infusion donor (not recorded which). It is not recorded whose cells these are; they may come from a transplant donor.

This clonotype showed up many times. J is TRBJ2-1 and V is TRBV3-1; 11 bases agree with TRBD2. The CDR3 contains 14 residues. Trimming took 4 bases from V and 6 from J; bases not matched to a gene: 2. Germline CDR1 and CDR2: LGHDT and YNNKEL (reference sequence). CDR3 sequence: CASSLSGRGNEQFF. Here the CDR3 DNA reads TGTGCCAGCAGCCTTAGCGGGAGGGGCAATGAGCAGTTCTTC.

This clonotype was observed many times. V is TRBV5-1 and J is TRBJ2-4; 8 bases match TRBD1. There are 15 residues in the CDR3. Germline V gene lookup returns CDR1 SGHRS and CDR2 YFSETQ. V shed 5 bases and J 5 bases; nucleotides not matched to a gene: 9. CDR3 residues: CASSLIGQGQNIQYF. The DNA of the CDR3 is TGCGCCAGCAGTTTGATCGGACAGGGTCAAAACATTCAGTACTTC.

This CDR3 is CASSQVTSGRLLGDTQYF. The CDR3 nucleotides read TGCGCCAGCAGCCAAGTCACTAGCGGGAGGCTCCTCGGGGATACGCAGTATTTT. This chain links TRBV4-1 with TRBJ2-3, with TRBD2 identical over 12 bases. The CDR3 consists of 18 residues. The J segment lost 6 bases and the V segment lost 1 base, leaving 11 bases of the junction unmatched. Germline CDR1 and CDR2: MGHRA and YSYEKL.

DNA of the CDR3: TGTGCCAGCAGCCTCCGGGGAGGGATGAATTCACCCCTCCACTTT. Its translation: CASSLRGGMNSPLHF. V gene TRBV6-4 combines with J gene TRBJ1-6; no clear D gene. The CDR3 has 15 residues. The germline V and J ends were trimmed by 6 bases and 7 bases, with 16 bases remaining between them. The germline V gene has CDR1 MRHNA and CDR2 SNTAGT.

This clonotype was counted ten times or more. The rearrangement uses TRBV6-6 and TRBJ1-3; D not resolved. In germline, CDR1 is MNHNY, CDR2 SVGAGI (reference sequence). The CDR3 consists of 13 residues. Trimming removed 5 bases at V and 0 bases at J, with 5 bases between. The CDR3 here is CASSPRSGNTIYF. The CDR3 coding sequence is TGTGCCAGCAGTCCCCGCTCTGGAAACACCATATATTTT.

This clonotype was detected ten times or more. V usage is TRBV18 and J usage is TRBJ1-5; D gene unclear. CDR1 is KGHSH and CDR2 is LQKENI in the germline V gene. CDR3 size: 13 residues. V was clipped by 3 bases and J by 4 bases, with 7 bases between them. CDR3 in amino acids: CASSPDRNQPQHF. CDR3 DNA sequence: TGTGCCAGCTCACCCGACCGGAATCAGCCCCAGCATTTT.

This sequence joins TRBV7-8 and TRBJ1-5; D perhaps matches TRBD1 (6 bases). V lost 8 bases to trimming and J lost 3 bases, with 11 bases between them. This CDR3 region has 13 residues. Germline loops: CDR1 SGHVS, CDR2 FQNEAQ. The CDR3 region has the DNA TGTGCCAGCGGCACAGGGACCAATCAGCCCCAGCATTTT. Its protein is CASGTGTNQPQHF.

Many counts were recorded for this clonotype. The V call is TRBV3-1, the J call TRBJ1-2, with 7 bases that match TRBD1. This CDR3 contains 17 residues. Germline values: CDR1 LGHDT, CDR2 YNNKEL (reference sequence). After removal of 0 bases from V and 1 base from J, the junction contained 8 bases not matched to a gene. The CDR3 DNA sequence: TGTGCCAGCAGCCAAGATGGGACAGCCGATAATAACTATGGCTACACCTTC. It yields the protein CASSQDGTADNNYGYTF.

The V gene is TRBV5-6, the J gene TRBJ2-7; a possible D gene is TRBD2 (5 bases). Germline V CDR1 and CDR2: SGHDT, YYEEEE. Trimming removed 4 bases from V and 2 bases from J, with 10 bases in between. CDR3 length: 13 residues. The CDR3 sequence: CASSISGAYEQYF. The CDR3 coding sequence is TGTGCCAGCAGCATTTCCGGGGCCTACGAGCAGTACTTC. The variable domain in full, completed from reference TRBV5-6 and TRBJ2-7, reads DAGVTQSPTHLIKTRGQQVTLRCSPKSGHDTVSWYQQALGQGPQFIFQYYEEEERQRGNFPDRFSGHQFPNYSSELNVNALLLGDSALYLCASSISGAYEQYFGPGTRLTVT.

The sample holds many counts of this clonotype. The chain recombines TRBV19 with TRBJ2-1; D is uncertain. V dropped 1 base and J dropped 15 bases, with 22 bases sitting between them. From germline, CDR1 is LNHDA and CDR2 SQIVND (reference sequence). The CDR3 spans 15 residues. The CDR3 region is CASSIGRFGLERRFF. The CDR3 DNA is TGTGCCAGTAGTATAGGTCGTTTCGGGCTAGAACGTCGGTTCTTC. The full variable domain, with the rest looked up from reference TRBV19 and TRBJ2-1, is DGGITQSPKYLFRKEGQNVTLSCEQNLNHDAMYWYRQDPGQGLRLIYYSQIVNDFQKGDIAEGYSVSREKKESFPLTVTSAQKNPTAFYLCASSIGRFGLERRFFGPGTRLTVL.

This chain uses TRBV3-1 with TRBJ2-5; D is tentatively TRBD1 or TRBD2 (6 bases each). The V and J ends lost 2 bases and 4 bases respectively, with 11 bases between them. CDR3 size: 14 residues. CDR1 and CDR2 (germline): LGHDT, YNNKEL (reference sequence). In DNA, the CDR3 is TGTGCCAGCAGCCAAAGTGGGGGGCCAGAGACCCAGTACTTC. Amino acid sequence: CASSQSGGPETQYF.

This clonotype was seen ten or more times. The chain employs TRBV9 and TRBJ2-1; the match to TRBD2 covers 7 bases. The V gene's germline CDR1 is SGDLS and CDR2 YYNGEE. This CDR3 spans 15 amino acids. The V and J ends lost 0 bases and 0 bases, in that order; junction bases with no gene match: 0. This CDR3 reads CASSVAGGSYNEQFF. The CDR3 coding sequence is TGTGCCAGCAGCGTAGCGGGGGGCTCCTACAATGAGCAGTTCTTC.

This clonotype has ten or more counts. The V and J genes are TRBV23-1 and TRBJ2-4, with 8 nucleotides matching TRBD1. Being an ORF, TRBV23-1 has a function that is uncertain. The CDR3 is 14 residues long. J gave up 5 bases and V 4 bases, and 4 bases lay outside the gene matches. CDR3 protein: CASSPQGAENIQYF. CDR3 DNA: TGCGCCAGCAGTCCCCAGGGGGCGGAAAACATTCAGTACTTC.

This clonotype appeared a few times. The rearrangement links TRBV4-2 to TRBJ2-7; 8 bases match TRBD2. CDR1 is LGHNA and CDR2 is YNFKEQ in the germline V gene. Germline trimming cut 0 bases from V and 0 bases from J; bases unmatched to any gene: 13. The length of the CDR3 is 19 residues. CDR3: CASSQDPGGARRSSYEQYF. The CDR3, as DNA: TGTGCCAGCAGCCAAGATCCCGGGGGGGCAAGGAGGAGCTCCTACGAGCAGTACTTC.

In this sample, this clonotype turned up many times. The chain couples TRBV6-1 to TRBJ2-5; D is uncertain. Germline CDR1 is MNHNS and CDR2 is SASEGT. This CDR3 contains 14 residues. V lost 9 bases to trimming and J lost 4 bases, with 18 bases between them. CDR3 in DNA: TGTGCCAGTAAGGCCAATCGGATAGGAGAGACCCAGTACTTC. Residues: CASKANRIGETQYF.

This clonotype has at least ten counts. V and J are TRBV7-8 and TRBJ1-2; no clear D gene. The CDR3 is 14 residues long. Germline CDR1 and CDR2: SGHVS and FQNEAQ. Trimming removed 0 bases at V and 7 bases at J, with 12 bases between. The CDR3 loop is CASSLALRGGGYTF. Written as DNA, the CDR3 is TGTGCCAGCAGCTTAGCTCTCCGGGGTGGTGGCTACACCTTC.

This clonotype was recorded at least ten times. The chain couples TRBV11-2 to TRBJ2-3; TRBD1 aligns across 7 bases. The CDR3 runs 15 residues. The trim removed 5 bases at V and 3 bases at J, leaving 8 bases unmatched. Germline CDR1 and CDR2: SGHAT and FQNNGV. The CDR3 sequence is CASSPDRDGTDTQYF. CDR3 nucleotide sequence: TGTGCCAGCAGCCCCGACAGGGACGGTACAGATACGCAGTATTTT. The complete variable domain, with remaining parts taken from reference TRBV11-2 and TRBJ2-3, reads EAGVAQSPRYKIIEKRQSVAFWCNPISGHATLYWYQQILGQGPKLLIQFQNNGVVDDSQLPKDRFSAERLKGVDSTLKIQPAKLEDSAVYLCASSPDRDGTDTQYFGPGTRLTVL.

This chain uses TRBV11-2 with TRBJ2-1; D possibly uses TRBD1 or TRBD2 (5 bases each). This CDR3 is 14 amino acids long. V shed 5 bases and J shed 8 bases, with 16 bases lying between them. Germline loops: CDR1 SGHAT, CDR2 FQNNGV. The CDR3 spells CASSVTGRLDEQFF. The CDR3 DNA reads TGTGCCAGCAGCGTGACGGGACGCCTGGATGAGCAGTTCTTC.

This clonotype was recorded many times. The CDR3 sequence: CASSRQGGSNQPQHF. For the CDR3, the DNA is TGTGCCAGCAGCCGACAGGGGGGGAGCAATCAGCCCCAGCATTTT. V is TRBV7-2 and J is TRBJ1-5; 9 bases map to TRBD1. CDR3 size: 15 residues. Germline V lookup: CDR1 SGHTA, CDR2 FQGNSA. The V and J ends lost 5 bases and 1 base, in that order; junction bases with no gene match: 3.

V gene TRBV30 combines with J gene TRBJ2-6, with a weak D call TRBD2 (7 bases). This CDR3 contains 17 residues. V was trimmed by 4 bases and J by 0 bases, leaving 16 bases between them. Germline CDR1 reads GTSNPN; CDR2 reads SVGIG (reference sequence). CDR3 nucleotides: TGTGCCTGGACCCGGGGAGGGGGAGACTCTGGGGCCAACGTCCTGACTTTC. Its translation is CAWTRGGGDSGANVLTF.

This clonotype occurred a few times. The V call is TRBV4-1, the J call TRBJ2-2; D gene unclear. The germline V gene has CDR1 MGHRA and CDR2 YSYEKL. This CDR3 spans 15 amino acids. Trimming cost V 0 bases and J 4 bases, with 9 bases left between them. This chain's CDR3 is CASSQEQQITGELFF. As DNA, the CDR3 is TGCGCCAGCAGCCAAGAGCAACAGATCACCGGGGAGCTGTTTTTT.

As to this clonotype: A much bigger clone sits one base away, suggesting this may be a read error. The rearrangement uses TRBV12-3 or TRBV12-4 and TRBJ1-1; D perhaps matches TRBD1 (5 bases). CDR3 length: 13 amino acids. CDR3 loop: CASSLGLISGALF. CDR3 bases: TGTGCCAGCAGTTTGGGACTTATCAGTGGAGCTTTATTT.

The rearrangement uses TRBV5-1 and TRBJ1-5, with D perhaps matching TRBD1 (6 bases). This CDR3 has 15 residues. V was clipped by 0 bases and J by 0 bases, with 7 bases between them. Germline CDR1 reads SGHRS; CDR2 reads YFSETQ. This CDR3 reads CASSLGGLSNQPQHF. The CDR3 DNA sequence: TGCGCCAGCAGCTTGGGGGGGCTTAGCAATCAGCCCCAGCATTTT.

A few counts support this clonotype. The chain is built from TRBV2 and TRBJ1-2, with TRBD1 matching 12 bases. This CDR3 region has 15 residues. Germline-derived CDR1 and CDR2 are SNHLY and FYNNEI. The J segment lost 6 bases and the V segment lost 6 bases, leaving 8 bases of the junction unmatched. CDR3 protein: CASRQGTGGNNGYTF. Written as DNA, the CDR3 is TGTGCCAGCAGACAAGGGACAGGGGGCAACAATGGCTACACCTTC.

This clonotype was found many times. The genes are TRBV20-1 and TRBJ1-5; D remains unclear. Trimming pared 3 bases from V and 3 bases from J, leaving 18 bases between. The CDR3 covers 16 residues. Germline assignment: CDR1 DFQATT and CDR2 SNEGSKA (reference sequence). CDR3 bases: TGCAGTGCTAGCATTCCAAGATCCGGGTTCAATCAGCCCCAGCATTTT. Translation: CSASIPRSGFNQPQHF.

In this sample, this clonotype turned up many times. This rearrangement joins TRBV28 to TRBJ1-5; the D gene is possibly TRBD1 (5 bases). The CDR3 contains 18 residues. Germline-derived CDR1 and CDR2 are MDHEN and SYDVKM. V gave up 3 bases and J gave up 0 bases, with 18 bases separating them. CDR3 sequence reads: CASSFEGRWGSSNQPQHF. CDR3 nucleotide sequence: TGTGCCAGCAGTTTTGAGGGTCGGTGGGGGAGTAGCAATCAGCCCCAGCATTTT.

This clonotype was recorded a few times. The chain recombines TRBV2 with TRBJ2-1; TRBD2 agrees at 10 bases. In germline, CDR1 is SNHLY, CDR2 FYNNEI. The CDR3 is 20 amino acids. V was clipped by 7 bases and J by 0 bases; unmatched bases: 18. The CDR3 DNA follows: TGTGCCAGCACATTCCCGGGCGCTAGCGGGGGAAAGGGCTCCTACAATGAGCAGTTCTTC. Its protein product is CASTFPGASGGKGSYNEQFF.

To note about this clonotype: This clone may be a read error of a much larger clone one base away. The V gene is TRBV5-1, the J gene TRBJ2-6; D is perhaps TRBD2 (6 bases). Germline loops: CDR1 SGHRS, CDR2 YFSETQ. The CDR3 has 15 amino acids. The CDR3 sequence is CASSRSGTGANLLTF. CDR3 bases: TGCGCCAGCAGTCGCTCAGGGACTGGGGCCAACCTCCTGACTTTC.

At least ten counts were recorded for this clonotype. The chain is built from TRBV11-3 and TRBJ2-2; TRBD2 agrees at 10 bases. Germline trimming cut 8 bases from V and 7 bases from J; bases unmatched to any gene: 16. CDR1 and CDR2 (germline): SGHNT, YENEEA. The CDR3 has 17 amino acids. CDR3 bases: TGTGCCAGCGCCCCAGACAGCGGGAGGGCCTTGGGCGGGGAGCTGTTTTTT. Translated: CASAPDSGRALGGELFF.

As regards this clonotype: Given a much more abundant clone one base away, this may be a read error. This chain uses TRBV4-1 with TRBJ2-7; D is perhaps TRBD2 (5 bases). Looked up from germline, CDR1 is MGHRA and CDR2 is YSYEKL. This CDR3 is 14 amino acids long. CDR3 protein: CASSQPGSLYQQYF. Written as DNA, the CDR3 is TGCGCCAGCAGCCAACCGGGATCCCTCTACCAGCAGTACTTC.